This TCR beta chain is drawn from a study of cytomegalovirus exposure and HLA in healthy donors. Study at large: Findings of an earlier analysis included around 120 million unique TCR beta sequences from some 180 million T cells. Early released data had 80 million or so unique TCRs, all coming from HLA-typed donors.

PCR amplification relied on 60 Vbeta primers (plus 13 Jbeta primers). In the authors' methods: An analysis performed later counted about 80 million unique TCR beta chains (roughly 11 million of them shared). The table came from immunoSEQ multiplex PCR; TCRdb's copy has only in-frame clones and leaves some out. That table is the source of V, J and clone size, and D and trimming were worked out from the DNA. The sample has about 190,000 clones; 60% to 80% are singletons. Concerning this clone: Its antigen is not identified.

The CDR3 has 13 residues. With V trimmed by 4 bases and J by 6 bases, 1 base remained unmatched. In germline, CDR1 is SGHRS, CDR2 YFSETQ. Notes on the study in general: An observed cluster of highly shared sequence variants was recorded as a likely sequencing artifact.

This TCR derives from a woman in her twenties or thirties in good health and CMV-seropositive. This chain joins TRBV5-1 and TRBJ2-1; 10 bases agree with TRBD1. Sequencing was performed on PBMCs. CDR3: CASSRDRGNEQFF. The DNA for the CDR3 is TGCGCCAGCAGCAGGGACAGGGGCAATGAGCAGTTCTTC.